Listed below are T cell receptor beta chains from one sample, sequenced in a study of T cell repertoires in cytomegalovirus infection. MiXCR was run by TCRdb on the reads, yielding one entry per CDR3 protein. The sample shows hundreds of thousands of distinct CDR3 sequences, about 33% of them seen only once. These receptors have no identified antigens. The sample in question was cultured PBMCs, obtained from culture after CMV antigen stimulation. These receptors were obtained from a human donor in good health (CMV status not recorded). Some clones in this sample may be carry-over from other donors' samples. Each CDR3 is given with its conserved first and last residue. A D gene is named only where the DNA matches it firmly. Clone size, where shown, is once, few, many, or a class for clones that have expanded.

>TRBV3-1|TRBJ1-2|NA|few
TGTGCCAGCAGCCAAGAATCAGGGCCCTATGGCTACACCTTC
CASSQESGPYGYTF
>TRBV7-2|TRBJ2-3|TRBD2|NA
TGTGCCGGCAGCTTCAGAAGTAGCGGGGTCACAGATACGCAGTATTTT
CAGSFRSSGVTDTQYF
>TRBV5-6|TRBJ2-1|NA|NA
TGTGCCAGCAGCTTGCTTTTTAGTGAGCAGTTCTTC
CASSLLFSEQFF
>TRBV6-2/TRBV6-3|TRBJ2-7|NA|NA
TGTGCCAGCAGGACGGCAGCAGAGCAGTACTTC
CASRTAAEQYF
>TRBV29-1|TRBJ2-7|NA|few
TGCAGCACCTTACTCCCCCTCGGCGAGCAGTACTTC
CSTLLPLGEQYF
>TRBV12-3/TRBV12-4|TRBJ1-2|NA|NA
TGTGCCAGCTTGGACAGTCTGTACTATGGCTACACCTTC
CASLDSLYYGYTF
>TRBV4-3|TRBJ2-2|NA|NA
TGCGCCAGCAGCCGTGGAGGGGCTCGGAGGGTTGACACCGGGGAGCTGTTTTTT
CASSRGGARRVDTGELFF
>TRBV7-2|TRBJ1-4|NA|NA
TGTGCCAGCAGTAGGGCTAATGAAAAACTGTTTTTT
CASSRANEKLFF
>TRBV5-1|TRBJ2-3|TRBD2|NA
TGCGCCATCACGACTAGCGGGGTACCAGATACGCAGTATTTT
CAITTSGVPDTQYF
>TRBV10-3|TRBJ1-1|NA|NA
TGTGCCATCAGTGAGCCTCAAGGGACATCAATCACTGAAGCTTTCTTT
CAISEPQGTSITEAFF
>TRBV10-3|TRBJ2-1|TRBD2|NA
TGTGCCGTGCACGGGACTAGCGGGCCGGATGAGCAGTTCTTC
CAVHGTSGPDEQFF
>TRBV7-2|TRBJ1-1|NA|few
TGTGCCAGCAGCTTTTGGGGGTCGGGAAACACTGAAGCTTTCTTT
CASSFWGSGNTEAFF
>TRBV2|TRBJ2-3|TRBD2|NA
TGTGCCAGCAGTGACCGGTCTAGCGGGGGTGCAGATACGCAGTATTTT
CASSDRSSGGADTQYF
>TRBV12-3/TRBV12-4|TRBJ2-7|TRBD1|NA
TGTGCCAGCAGTATGGACAGGGACTACGAGCAGTACTTC
CASSMDRDYEQYF
>TRBV6-5|TRBJ2-2|TRBD1|NA
TGTGCCAGCAGTCGGACAGGGCACGGGGAGCTGTTTTTT
CASSRTGHGELFF
>TRBV20-1|TRBJ2-1|TRBD2|NA
TGCAGTGCTACATCCAGCGGGATTTACAAGTTCTTC
CSATSSGIYKFF